This TCR beta chain was obtained from a study of CD8 T cells in Susac syndrome. Study-level results: The study recognized that the number of individuals in its TCR sequencing and HLA analysis was relatively small.

The CDR3 loop spans 14 amino acids. Per germline, CDR1 SGHRS and CDR2 YFSETQ. The ends were cut back, 0 bases at V and 7 bases at J, with 11 bases in the middle. For this clonotype: Its antigen remains unidentified.

TCR beta from blood CD8+ and CD4+ T cells was sequenced. The CD8+ and CD4+ T cells were negatively isolated, with the TEMRA cells enriched by FACS. A quantity of about 0.45 to 1 ug RNA underwent reverse transcription using random hexamers. The method of amplification for TCR beta CDR3 was immunoSEQ multiplex PCR, covering 54 Vbeta and 13 Jbeta. TCRdb passed the immunoSEQ multiplex PCR reads through MiXCR, listing each CDR3 protein once. Altogether 120,000 or so distinct CDR3 sequences are present, 90% to 95% being singletons, with the ten largest covering around 0.12%. The chain joins TRBV5-1 to TRBJ2-1, with D perhaps matching TRBD2 (6 bases). The sequence derives from a human donor with multiple sclerosis. The sample was CD4+ T cells from PBMCs. The CDR3 bases are TGCGCCAGCAGCTTGGAGCGGGTGGGGAATGAGCAGTTCTTC. This codes for CASSLERVGNEQFF.